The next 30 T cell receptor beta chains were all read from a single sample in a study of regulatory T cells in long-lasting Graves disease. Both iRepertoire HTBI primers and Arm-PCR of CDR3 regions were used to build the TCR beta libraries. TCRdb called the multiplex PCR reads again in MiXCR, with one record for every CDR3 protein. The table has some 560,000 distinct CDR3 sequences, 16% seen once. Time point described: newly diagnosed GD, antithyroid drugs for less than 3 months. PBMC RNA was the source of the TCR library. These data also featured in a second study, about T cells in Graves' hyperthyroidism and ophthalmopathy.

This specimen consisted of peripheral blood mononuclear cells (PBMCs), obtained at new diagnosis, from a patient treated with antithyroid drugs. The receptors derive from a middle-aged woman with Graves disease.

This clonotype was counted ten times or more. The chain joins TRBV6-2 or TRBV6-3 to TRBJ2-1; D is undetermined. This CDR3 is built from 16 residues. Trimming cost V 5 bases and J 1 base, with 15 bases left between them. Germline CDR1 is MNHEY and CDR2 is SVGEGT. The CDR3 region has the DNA TGTGCCAGCAGTACTATACTTGCGGATTCCTACAATGAGCAGTTCTTC. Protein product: CASSTILADSYNEQFF.

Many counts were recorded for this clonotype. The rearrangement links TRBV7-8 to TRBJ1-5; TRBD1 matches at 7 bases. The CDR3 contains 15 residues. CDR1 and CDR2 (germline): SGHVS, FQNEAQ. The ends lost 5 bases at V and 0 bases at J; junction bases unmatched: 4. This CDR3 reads CASSRDSFSNQPQHF. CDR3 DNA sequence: TGTGCCAGCAGCCGGGACAGCTTTAGCAATCAGCCCCAGCATTTT.

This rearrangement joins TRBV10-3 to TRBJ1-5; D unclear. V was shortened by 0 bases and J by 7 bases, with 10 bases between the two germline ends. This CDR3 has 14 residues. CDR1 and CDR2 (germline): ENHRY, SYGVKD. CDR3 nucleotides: TGTGCCATCAGTGAGTCGAGGGATAGACAGCCCCAGCATTTT. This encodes CAISESRDRQPQHF.

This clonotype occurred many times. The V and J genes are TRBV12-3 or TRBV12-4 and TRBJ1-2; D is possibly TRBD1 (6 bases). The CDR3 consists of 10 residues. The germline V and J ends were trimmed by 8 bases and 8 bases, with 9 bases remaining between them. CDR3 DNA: TGTGCCAGCTACCAGGGGGGCTACACCTTC. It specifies CASYQGGYTF.

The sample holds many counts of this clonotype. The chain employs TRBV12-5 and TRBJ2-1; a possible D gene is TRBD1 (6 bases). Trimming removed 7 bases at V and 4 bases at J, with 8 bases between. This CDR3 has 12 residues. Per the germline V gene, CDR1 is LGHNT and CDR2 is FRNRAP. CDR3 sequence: CASEGHYNEQFF. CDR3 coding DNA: TGTGCTAGTGAGGGACATTACAATGAGCAGTTCTTC.

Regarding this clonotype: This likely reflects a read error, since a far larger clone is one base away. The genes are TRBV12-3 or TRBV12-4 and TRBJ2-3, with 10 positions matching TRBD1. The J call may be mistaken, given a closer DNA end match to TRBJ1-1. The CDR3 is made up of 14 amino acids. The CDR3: CASNGQGESTEAFF. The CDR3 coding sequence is TGTGCCAGCAACGGACAGGGGGAGAGCACTGAAGCTTTCTTT.

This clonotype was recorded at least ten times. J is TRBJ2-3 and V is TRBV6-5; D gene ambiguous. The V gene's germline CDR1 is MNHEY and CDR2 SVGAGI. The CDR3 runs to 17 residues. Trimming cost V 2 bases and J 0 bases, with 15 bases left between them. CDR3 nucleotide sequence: TGTGCCAGCAGTTACCTGAGTGTGACCCCTAGCACAGATACGCAGTATTTT. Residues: CASSYLSVTPSTDTQYF.

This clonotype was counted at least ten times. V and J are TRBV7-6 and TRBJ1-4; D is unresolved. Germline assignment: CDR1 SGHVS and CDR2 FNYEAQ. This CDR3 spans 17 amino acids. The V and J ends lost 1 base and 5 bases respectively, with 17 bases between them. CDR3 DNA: TGTGCCAGCAGCTTAGGACGATGGGAAAGGGCCAATGAAAAACTGTTTTTT. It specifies CASSLGRWERANEKLFF. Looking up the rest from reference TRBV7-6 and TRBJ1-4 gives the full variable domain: GAGVSQSPRYKVTKRGQDVALRCDPISGHVSLYWYRQALGQGPEFLTYFNYEAQQDKSGLPNDRFSAERPEGSISTLTIQRTEQRDSAMYRCASSLGRWERANEKLFFGSGTQLSVL.

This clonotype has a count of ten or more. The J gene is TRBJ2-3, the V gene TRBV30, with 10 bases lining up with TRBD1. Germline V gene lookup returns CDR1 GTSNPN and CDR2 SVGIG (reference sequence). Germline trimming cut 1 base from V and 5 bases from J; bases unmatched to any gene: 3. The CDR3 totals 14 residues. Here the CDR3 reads CAWSGTGGRDTQYF. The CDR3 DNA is TGTGCCTGGAGTGGGACAGGGGGTCGAGATACGCAGTATTTT.

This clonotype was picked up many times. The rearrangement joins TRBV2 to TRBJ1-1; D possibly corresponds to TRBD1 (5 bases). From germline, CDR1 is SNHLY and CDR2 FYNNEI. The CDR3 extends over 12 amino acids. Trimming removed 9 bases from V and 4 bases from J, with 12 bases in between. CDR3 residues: CASRGESTEAFF. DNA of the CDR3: TGTGCCAGTCGGGGGGAAAGCACTGAAGCTTTCTTT.

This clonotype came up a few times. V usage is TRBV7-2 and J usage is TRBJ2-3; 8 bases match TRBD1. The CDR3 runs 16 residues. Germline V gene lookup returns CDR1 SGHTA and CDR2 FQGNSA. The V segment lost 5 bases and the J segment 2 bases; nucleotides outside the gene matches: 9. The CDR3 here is CASSTGQGAITDTQYF. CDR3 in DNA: TGTGCCAGCAGCACCGGGCAGGGGGCAATCACAGATACGCAGTATTTT. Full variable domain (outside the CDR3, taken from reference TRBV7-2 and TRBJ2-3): GAGVSQSPSNKVTEKGKDVELRCDPISGHTALYWYRQSLGQGLEFLIYFQGNSAPDKSGLPSDRFSAERTGGSVSTLTIQRTQQEDSAVYLCASSTGQGAITDTQYFGPGTRLTVL.

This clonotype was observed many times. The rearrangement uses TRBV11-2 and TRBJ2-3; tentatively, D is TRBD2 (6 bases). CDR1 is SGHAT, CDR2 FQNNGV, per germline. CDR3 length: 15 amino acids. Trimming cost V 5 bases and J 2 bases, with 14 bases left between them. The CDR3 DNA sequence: TGTGCCAGCAGCCCAGGGACTGCCTTCACAGATACGCAGTATTTT. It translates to CASSPGTAFTDTQYF.

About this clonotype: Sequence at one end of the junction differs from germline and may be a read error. Written as DNA, the CDR3 is TGTGCCAGCAGCCATACGGGACGGGCGAACACCAGGGAGCTGTTTTTT. Amino acids: CASSHTGRANTRELFF. The V call is TRBV14, the J call TRBJ2-2, with D perhaps being TRBD1 or TRBD2 (5 bases each). The CDR3 consists of 16 residues. Germline V gives CDR1 SGHDN, CDR2 FVKESK.

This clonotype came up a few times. In DNA, the CDR3 is TGTGCCAGTAGTATATCCGGGTACACTGAAGCTTTCTTT. Translation: CASSISGYTEAFF. The chain has TRBV19 and TRBJ1-1; no definite D call. Germline CDR1 and CDR2: LNHDA and SQIVND (reference sequence). The CDR3 consists of 13 residues. Trimming pared 2 bases from V and 3 bases from J, leaving 7 bases between. The full variable domain, rest sourced from reference TRBV19 and TRBJ1-1, is DGGITQSPKYLFRKEGQNVTLSCEQNLNHDAMYWYRQDPGQGLRLIYYSQIVNDFQKGDIAEGYSVSREKKESFPLTVTSAQKNPTAFYLCASSISGYTEAFFGQGTRLTVV.

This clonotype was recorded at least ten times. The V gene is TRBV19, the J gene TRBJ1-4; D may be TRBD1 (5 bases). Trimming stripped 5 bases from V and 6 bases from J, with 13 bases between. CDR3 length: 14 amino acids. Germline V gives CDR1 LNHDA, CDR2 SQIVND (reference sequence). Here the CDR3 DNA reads TGTGCCAGTAGTTGGGCAGGGAAGTATGAAAAACTGTTTTTT. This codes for CASSWAGKYEKLFF.

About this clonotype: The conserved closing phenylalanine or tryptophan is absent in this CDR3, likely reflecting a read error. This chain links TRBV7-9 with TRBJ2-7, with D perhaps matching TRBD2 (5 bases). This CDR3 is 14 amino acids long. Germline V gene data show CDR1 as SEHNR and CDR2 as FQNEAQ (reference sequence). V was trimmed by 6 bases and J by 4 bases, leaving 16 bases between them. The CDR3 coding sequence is TGTGCCAGCAGTTTAACCTTCGGGGAATACGAGCAGTACCTC. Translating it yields CASSLTFGEYEQYL.

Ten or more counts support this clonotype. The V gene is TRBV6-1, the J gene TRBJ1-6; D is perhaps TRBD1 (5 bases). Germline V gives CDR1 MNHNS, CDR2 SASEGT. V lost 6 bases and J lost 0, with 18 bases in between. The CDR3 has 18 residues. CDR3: CASRLAGRRSSYNSPLHF. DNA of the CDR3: TGTGCCAGCAGGTTGGCAGGGCGTCGAAGCTCCTATAATTCACCCCTCCACTTT.

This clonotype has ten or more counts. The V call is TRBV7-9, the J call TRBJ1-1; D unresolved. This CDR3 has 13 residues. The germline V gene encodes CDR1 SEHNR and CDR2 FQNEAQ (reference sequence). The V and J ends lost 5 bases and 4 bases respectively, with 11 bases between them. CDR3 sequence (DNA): TGTGCCAGCAGCCCGCGGGTTTCCACTGAAGCTTTCTTT. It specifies CASSPRVSTEAFF.

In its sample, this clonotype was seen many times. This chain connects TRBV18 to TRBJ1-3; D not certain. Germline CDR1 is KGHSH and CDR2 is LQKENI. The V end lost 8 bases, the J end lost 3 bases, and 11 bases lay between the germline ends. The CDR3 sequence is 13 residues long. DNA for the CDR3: TGTGCCAGCCTAGGCGCTCGTGGAAACACCATATATTTT. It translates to CASLGARGNTIYF.

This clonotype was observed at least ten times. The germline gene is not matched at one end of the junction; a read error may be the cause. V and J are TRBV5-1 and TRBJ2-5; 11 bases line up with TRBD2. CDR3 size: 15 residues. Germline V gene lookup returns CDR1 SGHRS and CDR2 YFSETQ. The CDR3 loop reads CASSLASGGQETQYF. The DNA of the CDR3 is TGTGCCAGCAGCCTGGCTAGCGGGGGGCAAGAGACCCAGTACTTC.

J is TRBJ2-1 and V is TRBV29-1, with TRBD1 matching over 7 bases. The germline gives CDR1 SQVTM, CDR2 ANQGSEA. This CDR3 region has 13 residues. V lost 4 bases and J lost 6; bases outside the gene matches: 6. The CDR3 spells CSVGRGQANEQFF. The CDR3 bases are TGCAGCGTTGGTAGGGGGCAGGCCAATGAGCAGTTCTTC.

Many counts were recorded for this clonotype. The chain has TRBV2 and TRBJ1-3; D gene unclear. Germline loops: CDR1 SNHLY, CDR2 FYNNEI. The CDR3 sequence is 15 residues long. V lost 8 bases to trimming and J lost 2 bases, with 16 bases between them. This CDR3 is CASSPEARAGNTIYF. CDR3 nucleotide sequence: TGTGCCAGCTCACCGGAGGCGAGGGCTGGAAACACCATATATTTT.

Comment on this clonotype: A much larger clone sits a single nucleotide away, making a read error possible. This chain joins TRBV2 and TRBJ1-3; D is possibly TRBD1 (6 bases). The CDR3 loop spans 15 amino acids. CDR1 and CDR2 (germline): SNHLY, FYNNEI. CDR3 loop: CASKGGSFSGNTMYF. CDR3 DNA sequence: TGTGCCAGCAAAGGGGGGTCTTTCTCTGGAAACACCATGTATTTT.

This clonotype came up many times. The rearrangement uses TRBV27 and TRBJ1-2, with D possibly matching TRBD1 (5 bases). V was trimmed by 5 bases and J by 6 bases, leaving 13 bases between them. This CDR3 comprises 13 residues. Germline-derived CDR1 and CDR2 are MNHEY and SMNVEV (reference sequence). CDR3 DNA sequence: TGTGCCAGCAGTGTCAGGGCGCGAAATGGCTACACCTTC. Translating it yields CASSVRARNGYTF.

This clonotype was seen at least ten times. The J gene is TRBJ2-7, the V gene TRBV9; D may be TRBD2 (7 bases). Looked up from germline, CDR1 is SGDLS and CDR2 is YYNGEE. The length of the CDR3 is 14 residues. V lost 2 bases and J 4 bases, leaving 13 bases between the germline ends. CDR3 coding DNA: TGTGCCAGCAGCGTGGGGGGGCTCGCGTACGAGCAGTACTTC. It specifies CASSVGGLAYEQYF. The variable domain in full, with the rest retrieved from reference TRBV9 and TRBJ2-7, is DSGVTQTPKHLITATGQRVTLRCSPRSGDLSVYWYQQSLDQGLQFLIQYYNGEERAKGNILERFSAQQFPDLHSELNLSSLELGDSALYFCASSVGGLAYEQYFGPGTRLTVT.

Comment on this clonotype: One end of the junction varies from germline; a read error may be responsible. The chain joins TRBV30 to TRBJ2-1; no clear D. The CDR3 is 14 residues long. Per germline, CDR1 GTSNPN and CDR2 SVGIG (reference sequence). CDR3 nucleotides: TGTGCCTGGGGTGTCGATAGCCTGCACAATGAGCAGTTCTTC. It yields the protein CAWGVDSLHNEQFF.

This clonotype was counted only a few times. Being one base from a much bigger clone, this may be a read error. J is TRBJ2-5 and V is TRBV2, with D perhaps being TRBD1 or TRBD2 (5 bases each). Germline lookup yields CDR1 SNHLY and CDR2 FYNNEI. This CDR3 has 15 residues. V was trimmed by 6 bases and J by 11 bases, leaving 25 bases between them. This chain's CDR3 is CASSVEGSTYNEQYF. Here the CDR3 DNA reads TGTGCCAGCAGCGTAGAGGGGTCAACCTACAATGAGCAGTACTTC.

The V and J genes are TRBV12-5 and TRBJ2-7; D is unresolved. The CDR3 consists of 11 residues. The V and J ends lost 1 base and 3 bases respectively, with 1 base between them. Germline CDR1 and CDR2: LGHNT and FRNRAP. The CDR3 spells CASGLGYEQYF. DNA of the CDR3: TGTGCTAGTGGTTTGGGCTACGAGCAGTACTTC.

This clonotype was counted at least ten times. CDR3 sequence: CATSDTDRGNTGELFF. DNA of the CDR3: TGTGCCACCAGTGACACGGACAGGGGGAACACCGGGGAGCTGTTTTTT. V is TRBV24-1 and J is TRBJ2-2; the match to TRBD1 covers 9 bases. After removal of 4 bases from V and 1 base from J, the junction contained 3 bases not matched to a gene. This CDR3 has 16 amino acids. Germline values: CDR1 KGHDR, CDR2 SFDVKD.

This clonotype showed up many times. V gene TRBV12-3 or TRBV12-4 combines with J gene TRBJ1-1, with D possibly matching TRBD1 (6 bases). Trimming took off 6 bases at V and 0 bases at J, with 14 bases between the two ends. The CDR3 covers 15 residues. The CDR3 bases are TGTGCCAGCAGCCACGGACAGATACTGAACACTGAAGCTTTCTTT. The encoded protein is CASSHGQILNTEAFF.